Given below is one T cell receptor (beta chain) in context. Its antigen is still unknown. CDR3 length: 16 residues. The V end lost 6 bases, the J end lost 0 bases, and 15 bases lay between the germline ends. CDR1 and CDR2 from the germline V gene are MDHEN and SYDVKM. The sample originates from a study of T cell repertoires in cytomegalovirus infection. One entry per CDR3 protein results from TCRdb running MiXCR on the reads. The data contain about 740,000 distinct CDR3 sequences, roughly a third of them singletons. The rearrangement links TRBV28 to TRBJ1-5, with D unclear. Sequenced material: cultured PBMCs, taken from culture after CMV antigen stimulation. This receptor was identified in a human donor in good health (CMV status not recorded). Some clones in this sample may be carry-over from other donors' samples. The DNA for the CDR3 is TGTGCCAGCAGCTCCTCAGTCTGGGATAGCAATCAGCCCCAGCATTTT. Encoded protein: CASSSSVWDSNQPQHF.